Shown below are 31 T cell receptor beta chains from a single sample sequenced in a study of control samples from healthy donors and cancer patients (dated by TCRdb to the early 2020s). Libraries were constructed by the immunoSEQ multiplex PCR assay. Sourced from immuneACCESS, this table was stored by TCRdb with only in-frame sequences that have V and J called. A share of the clones is absent; for the studies checked, an unresolved V gene accounts for under half, and the remainder has no known explanation. For this sample there are some 57,000 clones; almost 96% appear just once. Around 1.9% of the sample lies in the top ten. The sequencing input was blood. Receptor source: a woman in her thirties in good health.

This chain links TRBV5-1 with TRBJ2-3, with TRBD2 matching over 14 bases. The CDR3 consists of 18 residues. The V segment lost 5 bases and the J segment 6 bases; nucleotides outside the gene matches: 14. Germline V gene lookup returns CDR1 SGHRS and CDR2 YFSETQ. The CDR3 sequence is CASSSGLAGGPNSDTQYF. The CDR3 nucleotides read TGCGCCAGCAGTTCCGGACTAGCGGGAGGCCCCAATAGTGATACGCAGTATTTT.

The chain recombines TRBV6-6 with TRBJ1-1, with D perhaps TRBD1 (5 bases). Germline CDR1 is MNHNY and CDR2 is SVGAGI (reference sequence). The V gene lost 6 bases and the J gene lost 4 bases, with 15 bases spanning the gap. The CDR3 spans 14 residues. The CDR3 loop is CASSLYFQGTEAFF. CDR3 nucleotide sequence: TGTGCCAGCAGCCTCTACTTTCAGGGCACTGAAGCTTTCTTT.

The rearrangement links TRBV2 to TRBJ1-1, with no clear D. The CDR3 has 11 residues. Trimming stripped 7 bases from V and 1 base from J, with 4 bases between. Germline CDR1 SNHLY, CDR2 FYNNEI. The CDR3 reads CASIQNTEAFF. The CDR3 DNA sequence: TGTGCCAGCATCCAGAACACTGAAGCTTTCTTT.

The chain links TRBV4-1 to TRBJ1-5, with D possibly matching TRBD1 (6 bases). This CDR3 comprises 15 residues. V was clipped by 2 bases and J by 5 bases, with 13 bases between them. Germline CDR1 MGHRA, CDR2 YSYEKL. The CDR3 loop reads CASSQSRGAYQPQHF. CDR3 nucleotide sequence: TGCGCCAGCAGCCAATCGCGGGGGGCCTATCAGCCCCAGCATTTT.

The V call is TRBV28, the J call TRBJ1-1; D gene ambiguous. CDR1 and CDR2 from the germline V gene are MDHEN and SYDVKM. The CDR3 is made up of 13 amino acids. Trimming shortened V by 3 bases and J by 6 bases, and 11 bases separated the two germline ends. The CDR3 DNA follows: TGTGCCAGCAGTTTTGGTCGGATGGCTGAAGCTTTCTTT. This sequence encodes CASSFGRMAEAFF.

The chain couples TRBV28 to TRBJ2-1; no definite D call. The CDR3 runs to 14 residues. Germline CDR1 is MDHEN and CDR2 is SYDVKM. The V and J ends lost 1 base and 4 bases respectively, with 8 bases between them. CDR3 amino acids: CASSLSTRYNEQFF. In nucleotides, the CDR3 is TGTGCCAGCAGTTTATCGACCCGGTACAATGAGCAGTTCTTC.

The J gene is TRBJ2-6, the V gene TRBV6-1; TRBD2 agrees at 9 bases. V gave up 1 base and J gave up 2 bases; unmatched junction bases: 6. Germline assignment: CDR1 MNHNS and CDR2 SASEGT. The CDR3 covers 18 residues. CDR3 sequence: CASSEVGAGGPGANVLTF. The CDR3 nucleotides read TGTGCCAGCAGTGAAGTTGGTGCGGGAGGGCCTGGGGCCAACGTCCTGACTTTC.

The chain carries TRBV6-1 and TRBJ1-2, with 9 positions matching TRBD1. J lost 7 bases, V lost 0 bases, and 9 bases had no gene match. This CDR3 region has 16 residues. Germline V gene data show CDR1 as MNHNS and CDR2 as SASEGT. The CDR3 reads CASSEAFLGDRVGYTF. The DNA for the CDR3 is TGTGCCAGCAGTGAAGCTTTTCTAGGGGACAGGGTTGGCTACACCTTC.

The genes are TRBV5-1 and TRBJ2-1; D gene uncertain. There are 11 residues in the CDR3. V lost 0 bases to trimming and J lost 10 bases, with 5 bases between them. CDR1 is SGHRS and CDR2 is YFSETQ in the germline V gene. The CDR3 protein is CASSLGQEQFF. The CDR3 nucleotides read TGCGCCAGCAGCTTGGGTCAGGAGCAGTTCTTC.

This chain connects TRBV2 to TRBJ2-7, with 10 bases aligning to TRBD2. Germline CDR1 is SNHLY and CDR2 is FYNNEI. Losses at the gene ends were 5 bases for V and 0 bases for J; bases not matched to a gene: 4. The CDR3 is 15 amino acids. DNA for the CDR3: TGTGCCAGCAGTAGCGGGAGGGTGGGCTCCTACGAGCAGTACTTC. Residues: CASSSGRVGSYEQYF.

The chain uses TRBV6-6 and TRBJ2-7; 7 nucleotides line up with TRBD1. The junction had 15 bases not matched to a gene; V was cut back by 5 bases and J by 2 bases. The CDR3 spans 17 residues. Germline loops: CDR1 MNHNY, CDR2 SVGAGI (reference sequence). CDR3 sequence reads: CASSPRNRQGGAYEQYF. CDR3 bases: TGTGCCAGCAGTCCCCGGAACCGACAGGGTGGCGCCTACGAGCAGTACTTC.

This sequence joins TRBV7-5 and TRBJ2-7; the DNA was not compared with TRBD1, the D call given in the table. TRBV7-5 is given as a pseudogene. This CDR3 comprises 15 residues. For the CDR3, the DNA is TGTGCCAGAAGCTTAGGAAGGACAGGGAGGTACGAGCAGTACTTC. Translation: CARSLGRTGRYEQYF.

V is TRBV20-1 and J is TRBJ1-3; D is unresolved. The germline CDR1 and CDR2 sequences are DFQATT and SNEGSKA (reference sequence). This CDR3 spans 14 amino acids. V was cut by 3 bases and J by 0 bases, with 9 bases left in between. The CDR3 region is CSASRVDSGNTIYF. In nucleotides, the CDR3 is TGCAGTGCTAGTCGCGTCGACTCTGGAAACACCATATATTTT.

The chain has TRBV18 and TRBJ2-2; 7 bases line up with TRBD1. CDR3 length: 15 amino acids. The J segment lost 2 bases and the V segment lost 3 bases, leaving 3 bases of the junction unmatched. Per germline, CDR1 KGHSH and CDR2 LQKENI. The CDR3, as DNA: TGTGCCAGCTCACCGCGACAGGGCAACACCGGGGAGCTGTTTTTT. As protein: CASSPRQGNTGELFF.

The chain is built from TRBV19 and TRBJ2-3; TRBD2 matches at 7 bases. The CDR3 sequence is 14 residues long. Germline-derived CDR1 and CDR2 are LNHDA and SQIVND (reference sequence). J was trimmed by 4 bases and V by 5 bases; bases with no gene match: 6. In nucleotides, the CDR3 is TGTGCCAGTAGTTTCGGACGGGGGGCAGATACGCAGTATTTT. This sequence encodes CASSFGRGADTQYF. Full variable domain (missing parts from reference TRBV19 and TRBJ2-3): DGGITQSPKYLFRKEGQNVTLSCEQNLNHDAMYWYRQDPGQGLRLIYYSQIVNDFQKGDIAEGYSVSREKKESFPLTVTSAQKNPTAFYLCASSFGRGADTQYFGPGTRLTVL.

The V call is TRBV30, the J call TRBJ2-7; possible D gene TRBD2, 5 bases. Trimming shortened V by 1 base and J by 3 bases, and 13 bases separated the two germline ends. The CDR3 has 14 amino acids. The germline V gene encodes CDR1 GTSNPN and CDR2 SVGIG (reference sequence). CDR3 in DNA: TGTGCCTGGAGTGGGGGAGCCGTCGACTACGAGCAGTACTTC. It yields the protein CAWSGGAVDYEQYF.

Here the CDR3 DNA reads TGTGCCAGCAGCTTAGAGGGATCGGACAGTAACTATGGCTACACCTTC. Amino acid sequence: CASSLEGSDSNYGYTF. V gene TRBV5-6 combines with J gene TRBJ1-2; TRBD1 might be the D (6 bases). Looked up from germline, CDR1 is SGHDT and CDR2 is YYEEEE. There are 16 residues in the CDR3. V was shortened by 2 bases and J by 1 base, with 15 bases between the two germline ends.

The genes are TRBV12-3 or TRBV12-4 and TRBJ1-2, with D possibly matching TRBD1 (5 bases). V was pared by 6 bases and J by 6 bases, with 8 bases between. CDR3 length: 11 amino acids. The chain's CDR3 is CASRGVDGYTF. Written as DNA, the CDR3 is TGTGCCAGCAGAGGGGTAGATGGCTACACCTTC.

This chain joins TRBV7-8 and TRBJ1-5, with 9 positions matching TRBD1. The length of the CDR3 is 17 residues. V was pared by 0 bases and J by 5 bases, with 8 bases of the junction left unmatched. Looked up from germline, CDR1 is SGHVS and CDR2 is FQNEAQ. CDR3 residues: CASSLAVTGGPHQPQHF. The CDR3 DNA follows: TGTGCCAGCAGCTTAGCAGTTACAGGGGGCCCCCATCAGCCCCAGCATTTT.

The chain uses TRBV2 and TRBJ2-5; 7 bases agree with TRBD1. This CDR3 comprises 14 residues. Germline CDR1 reads SNHLY; CDR2 reads FYNNEI. With V trimmed by 1 base and J by 5 bases, 4 bases remained unmatched. The DNA for the CDR3 is TGTGCCAGCAGTGAAGGGGACAGCCTGGAGACCCAGTACTTC. Its translation: CASSEGDSLETQYF. Based on the CDR3 plus reference TRBV2 and TRBJ2-5, the full variable domain is EPEVTQTPSHQVTQMGQEVILRCVPISNHLYFYWYRQILGQKVEFLVSFYNNEISEKSEIFDDQFSVERPDGSNFTLKIRSTKLEDSAMYFCASSEGDSLETQYFGPGTRLLVL.

This chain joins TRBV19 and TRBJ1-5, with D possibly matching TRBD1 (5 bases). Per the germline V gene, CDR1 is LNHDA and CDR2 is SQIVND (reference sequence). The CDR3 length is 13 residues. Trimming removed 7 bases from V and 4 bases from J, with 11 bases in between. The CDR3 DNA is TGTGCCAGTAAGTTCGGGGGAAATCAGCCCCAGCATTTT. It is translated as CASKFGGNQPQHF.

On this clone itself: It is unclear where the CDR3 begins or ends on the DNA, so no DNA is shown, and the CDR3 is as TCRdb lists it. The rearrangement links TRBV11-2 to TRBJ2-2; the table's D call, TRBD2, has no DNA check behind it. CDR1 SGHAT and CDR2 FQNNGV come from the germline V gene. Both ends counted, the CDR3 spans 14 residues. The CDR3 spells CASSLFREPGSCFF.

The chain is built from TRBV7-8 and TRBJ2-5; a possible D gene is TRBD2 (5 bases). V dropped 0 bases and J dropped 5 bases, with 10 bases sitting between them. Germline V lookup: CDR1 SGHVS, CDR2 FQNEAQ. This CDR3 region has 14 residues. The CDR3 region has the DNA TGTGCCAGCAGCTTAGCGAGGCAGCGGGAGACCCAGTACTTC. Amino acid sequence: CASSLARQRETQYF.

The J gene is TRBJ2-2, the V gene TRBV10-2; the match to TRBD2 covers 8 bases. The CDR3 length is 16 residues. CDR1 is WSHSY, CDR2 SAAADI, per germline. The trim removed 4 bases at V and 4 bases at J, leaving 8 bases unmatched. CDR3 in DNA: TGCGCCAGCAGTGGGCACGGGACTAGAGTCACCGGGGAGCTGTTTTTT. This codes for CASSGHGTRVTGELFF.

The chain joins TRBV20-1 to TRBJ2-5; D possibly uses TRBD1 or TRBD2 (5 bases each). Germline CDR1 and CDR2: DFQATT and SNEGSKA (reference sequence). Trimming took 0 bases from V and 12 from J, leaving 11 bases between them. The CDR3 has 11 residues. CDR3 sequence: CSARDGAGEYF. The CDR3 DNA reads as TGCAGTGCTAGAGATGGGGCGGGCGAGTACTTC.

The chain links TRBV7-9 to TRBJ2-1; 13 bases align to TRBD2. V trimming: 5 bases; J trimming: 5 bases; junction bases outside the gene matches: 9. CDR3 length: 17 amino acids. Per germline, CDR1 SEHNR and CDR2 FQNEAQ (reference sequence). CDR3 residues: CASSRTSGRNGDNEQFF. The CDR3 region has the DNA TGTGCCAGCAGCAGGACTAGCGGGAGAAATGGTGACAATGAGCAGTTCTTC.

The rearrangement links TRBV12-3 or TRBV12-4 to TRBJ1-2; D unclear. The V and J ends lost 8 bases and 0 bases respectively, with 7 bases between them. This CDR3 region has 12 residues. CDR3 DNA: TGTGCCAGCGCAACAGCTAACTATGGCTACACCTTC. Encoded protein: CASATANYGYTF.

This clone has a single count. The gene calls are TRBV5-1 and TRBJ2-3; TRBD2 might be the D (6 bases). The CDR3 runs 15 residues. V lost 0 bases and J lost 0, with 8 bases in between. Germline V gives CDR1 SGHRS, CDR2 YFSETQ. CDR3 bases: TGCGCCAGCAGCTTGGGGAGCGGGAGCACAGATACGCAGTATTTT. This translates into CASSLGSGSTDTQYF. Full variable domain (outside the CDR3, taken from reference TRBV5-1 and TRBJ2-3): KAGVTQTPRYLIKTRGQQVTLSCSPISGHRSVSWYQQTPGQGLQFLFEYFSETQRNKGNFPGRFSGRQFSNSRSEMNVSTLELGDSALYLCASSLGSGSTDTQYFGPGTRLTVL.

This rearrangement joins TRBV2 to TRBJ2-1; D may be TRBD2 (6 bases). Germline CDR1 SNHLY, CDR2 FYNNEI. The CDR3 runs to 14 residues. Trimming removed 9 bases at V and 12 bases at J, with 24 bases between. The CDR3: CARGGRGLGIRQFF. The CDR3 DNA reads TGTGCCAGGGGGGGACGGGGCCTAGGGATACGGCAGTTCTTC.

This chain connects TRBV13 to TRBJ2-3; D is possibly TRBD2 (5 bases). The CDR3 has 15 amino acids. V was shortened by 1 base and J by 5 bases, with 13 bases between the two germline ends. Germline values: CDR1 PRHDT, CDR2 FYEKMQ (reference sequence). DNA of the CDR3: TGTGCCAGCAGCTTAGACAGCGTGGGGAGAGATACGCAGTATTTT. Its protein is CASSLDSVGRDTQYF.

This chain connects TRBV12-5 to TRBJ2-7; the D is unclear. V was shortened by 1 base and J by 2 bases, with 9 bases between the two germline ends. The CDR3 is 14 residues long. Germline-derived CDR1 and CDR2 are LGHNT and FRNRAP. CDR3 protein: CASGLDSSPYEQYF. The CDR3 region has the DNA TGTGCTAGTGGTTTGGACTCTTCCCCCTACGAGCAGTACTTC.